These T cell receptor beta chains were read from a single sample in a study of blood T cell repertoires in COVID-19. Repertoires were generated with immunoSEQ multiplex PCR, while TCRdb's copy carries only in-frame clones and drops some. The table includes about 220,000 clones, around four fifths detected once. Specimen: peripheral blood. The source of these receptors is a man aged 30 to 45 with active or convalescent COVID-19. Both conserved end residues are part of each CDR3.

V: TRBV9
J: TRBJ2-1
CDR3: CASSVVAGGPNEQFF

V: TRBV27
J: TRBJ2-7
CDR3: CASSLWGTQHPYEQYF

V: TRBV6-2/TRBV6-3
J: TRBJ2-1
CDR3: CASSYGGFSYNEQFF

V: TRBV7-9
J: TRBJ2-1
CDR3: CASSPPTSGGPAYNEQFF

V: TRBV28
J: TRBJ1-1
CDR3: CASPRQGGTEAFF

V: TRBV12-2
J: TRBJ2-3
CDR3: CASRLPPGGRATDTQYF

V: TRBV3-1/TRBV3-2
J: TRBJ1-1
CDR3: CASSPYVGGNTEAFF

V: TRBV30
J: TRBJ1-5
CDR3: CAWSGIGQPQHF

V: TRBV28
J: TRBJ1-1
CDR3: CASSLPQGTEAFF

V: TRBV2
J: TRBJ1-1
CDR3: CASNSDGLRAFF

V: TRBV5-8
J: TRBJ1-5
CDR3: CASSRTGLYRPQHF

V: TRBV7-8
J: TRBJ1-2
CDR3: CASSLRWGKSDYGYTF

V: TRBV18
J: TRBJ1-1
CDR3: CASSRQRNTEAFF

V: TRBV28
J: TRBJ2-6
CDR3: CASSLRGGGANVLTF

V: TRBV7-6
J: TRBJ2-7
CDR3: CASSFQQGAQYEQYF

V: TRBV28
J: TRBJ1-5
CDR3: CASSNQGQSKRSQPQHF

V: TRBV7-8
J: TRBJ1-1
CDR3: CASSLAYRTEAFF

V: TRBV7-2
J: TRBJ1-6
CDR3: CASSFSPPMRTGTNSPLHF

V: TRBV11-2
J: TRBJ2-2
CDR3: CASSPRGQGDTGELFF

V: TRBV7-8
J: TRBJ2-1
CDR3: CASHGGRALNEQFF

V: TRBV5-4
J: TRBJ2-7
CDR3: CASSRLNLDAAYEQYF

V: TRBV6-6
J: TRBJ2-3
CDR3: CASSYPGRRQEDTQYF

V: TRBV29-1
J: TRBJ1-5
CDR3: CSVTTHTGTGGNQPQHF

V: TRBV6-2/TRBV6-3
J: TRBJ2-1
CDR3: CASSYSRGMGAGPYNEQFF

V: TRBV24-1
J: TRBJ2-5
CDR3: CATSEAGQGVKETQYF